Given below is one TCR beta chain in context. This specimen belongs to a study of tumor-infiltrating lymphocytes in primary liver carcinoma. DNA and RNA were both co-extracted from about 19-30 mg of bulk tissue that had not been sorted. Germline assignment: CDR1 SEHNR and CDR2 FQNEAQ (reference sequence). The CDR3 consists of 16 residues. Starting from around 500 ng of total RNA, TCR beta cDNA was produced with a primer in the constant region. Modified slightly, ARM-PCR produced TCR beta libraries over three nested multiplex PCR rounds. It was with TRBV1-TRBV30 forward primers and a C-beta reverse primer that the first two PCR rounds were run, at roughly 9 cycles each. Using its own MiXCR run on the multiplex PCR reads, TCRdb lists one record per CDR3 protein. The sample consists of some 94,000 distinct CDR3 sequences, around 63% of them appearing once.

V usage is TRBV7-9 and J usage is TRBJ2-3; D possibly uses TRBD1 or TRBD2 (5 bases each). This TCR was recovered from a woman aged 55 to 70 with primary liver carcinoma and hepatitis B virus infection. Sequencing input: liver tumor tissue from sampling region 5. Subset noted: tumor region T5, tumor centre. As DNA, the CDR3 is TGTACCGGCAGCGGAAAGGACATATTGGGCACAGATACGCAGTATTTT. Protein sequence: CTGSGKDILGTDTQYF. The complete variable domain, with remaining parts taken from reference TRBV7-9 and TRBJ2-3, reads DTGVSQNPRHKITKRGQNVTFRCDPISEHNRLYWYRQTLGQGPEFLTYFQNEAQLEKSRLLSDRFSAERPKGSFSTLEIQRTEQGDSAMYLCTGSGKDILGTDTQYFGPGTRLTVL.